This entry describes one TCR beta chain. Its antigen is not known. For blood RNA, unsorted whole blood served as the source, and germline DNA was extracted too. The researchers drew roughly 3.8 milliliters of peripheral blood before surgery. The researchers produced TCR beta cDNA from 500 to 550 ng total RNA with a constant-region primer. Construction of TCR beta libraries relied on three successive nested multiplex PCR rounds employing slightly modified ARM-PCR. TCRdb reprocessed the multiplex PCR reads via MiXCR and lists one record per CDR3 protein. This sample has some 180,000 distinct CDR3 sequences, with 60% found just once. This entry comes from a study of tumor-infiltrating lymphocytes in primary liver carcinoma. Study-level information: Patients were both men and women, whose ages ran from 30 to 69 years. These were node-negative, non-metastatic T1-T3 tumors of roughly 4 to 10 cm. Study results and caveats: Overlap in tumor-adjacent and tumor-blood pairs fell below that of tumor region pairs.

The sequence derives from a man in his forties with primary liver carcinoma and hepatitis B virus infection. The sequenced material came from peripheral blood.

The CDR3 nucleotides are TGTGCCAGCAGCCAAGAGGGTCCCACTGAAGCTTTCTTT. Translated, it gives CASSQEGPTEAFF. V and J are TRBV4-2 and TRBJ1-1; no clear D. Germline V CDR1 and CDR2: LGHNA, YNFKEQ. V lost 0 bases, J lost 4 bases, and 6 bases lay in between. This CDR3 region has 13 residues.